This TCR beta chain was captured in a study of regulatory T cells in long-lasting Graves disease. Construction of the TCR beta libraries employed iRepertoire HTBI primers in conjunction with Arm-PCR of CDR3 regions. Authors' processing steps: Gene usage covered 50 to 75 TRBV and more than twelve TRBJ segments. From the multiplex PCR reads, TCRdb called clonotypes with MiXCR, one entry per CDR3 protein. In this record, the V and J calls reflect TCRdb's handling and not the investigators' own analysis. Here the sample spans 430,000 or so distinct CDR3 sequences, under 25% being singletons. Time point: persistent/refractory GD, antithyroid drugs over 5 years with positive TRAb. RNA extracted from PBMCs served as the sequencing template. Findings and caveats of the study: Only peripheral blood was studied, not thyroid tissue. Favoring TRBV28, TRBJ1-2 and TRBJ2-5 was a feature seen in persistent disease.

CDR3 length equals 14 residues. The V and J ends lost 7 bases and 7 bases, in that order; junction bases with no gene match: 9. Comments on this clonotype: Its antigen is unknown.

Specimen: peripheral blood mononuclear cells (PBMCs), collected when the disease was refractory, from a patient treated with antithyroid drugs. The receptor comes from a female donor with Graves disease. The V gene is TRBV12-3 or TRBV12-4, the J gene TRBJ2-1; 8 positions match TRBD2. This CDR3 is CASIKRESPNEQFF. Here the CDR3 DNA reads TGTGCCAGCATAAAGCGGGAGAGCCCGAATGAGCAGTTCTTC.